This T cell receptor (beta chain) was profiled in a study of shared clonotypes between healthy human individuals. The repertoire was sequenced with immunoSEQ multiplex PCR; TCRdb's copy has only in-frame clones and lacks some. The table records approximately 2.3 million clones, approximately 95% of them present only once. The material sequenced was naive CD4+ T cells from PBMCs. The subset here: CD45RA+ positively selected. This receptor was obtained from a man aged 18 to 30 in good health. Some clones in this sample may be carry-over from other donors' samples.

The CDR3 loop reads CASFNRDTQYF. The CDR3 DNA reads as TGTGCCAGCTTCAACAGAGATACGCAGTATTTT. V usage is TRBV18 and J usage is TRBJ2-3; D uncertain. CDR1 is KGHSH and CDR2 is LQKENI in the germline V gene. Trimming took off 7 bases at V and 5 bases at J, with 7 bases between the two ends. The CDR3 extends over 11 amino acids.